This T cell receptor beta chain was identified in a study of OX40 agonist ivuxolimab in advanced cancers. Study at large: Ivuxolimab, an antibody acting as an agonist of OX40 (CD134), was used to treat patients. Study observations and caveats: It was not determined which antigens were specifically recognized by the peripheral T cells that had undergone clonal expansion. The study found among the lowest clonal expansion in partial responders at 0.1-3.0 mg/kg.

The CDR3 has 15 amino acids. CDR1 is ENHRY and CDR2 is SYGVKD in the germline V gene. The V gene lost 0 bases and the J gene lost 4 bases, with 10 bases spanning the gap. As for this clone: Its target is unknown.

Profiled with immunoSEQ multiplex PCR; TCRdb holds only in-frame clones, not every one. The data contain 110,000 or so clones, around 93% of them singletons. The sequencing used CD4+ or CD8+ T cells sorted from blood, collected in a trial of the OX40 agonist ivuxolimab. The TCR sequence derives from an adult with an advanced solid tumor such as melanoma, head and neck, liver or kidney cancer. The V and J genes are TRBV10-3 and TRBJ1-5; TRBD1 might be the D (5 bases). CDR3 amino acids: CAISESRGENQPQHF. DNA for the CDR3: TGTGCCATCAGTGAGTCCCGGGGGGAAAATCAGCCCCAGCATTTT.